The sequence of this T cell receptor (beta chain) was determined in a study of OX40 agonist ivuxolimab in advanced cancers. As for the study more broadly: The costimulatory receptor OX40 (CD134) was targeted by ivuxolimab, a fully human IgG2 agonistic monoclonal antibody. Patients were allowed to have had prior anti-PD-1, anti-PD-L1 or anti-CTLA-4 therapy, and less than 45% of the dose-escalation patients had previously received checkpoint inhibitors. Of the roughly 54 dose-escalation patients, hepatocellular carcinoma was present in roughly 19, melanoma in roughly 15, renal cell carcinoma in 9 and head and neck cancer in 9. The paper covers the monotherapy dose-escalation part of the phase I ivuxolimab trial, which included N = 52 patients. Peripheral TCRbeta sequencing aimed to test whether ivuxolimab altered TCR sequence diversity and caused clonal T-cell expansion. Partial responses occurred in three dose-escalation patients, of whom one had hepatocellular carcinoma and two had cutaneous melanoma. In the dose-escalation cohort, around four fifths of patients were male, and the mean age was roughly 60 years with a range of roughly 20 to 79. Intravenous ivuxolimab was administered to patients every 2 weeks at six dose levels: 0.01, 0.1, 0.3, 1.5, 3 and 10 mg/kg.

Patients with a history of autoimmune disease or receiving systemic immunosuppression were excluded from the trial. Peripheral blood for TCR sequencing was collected from all dose cohorts at baseline, on cycle 4 day 1, and on cycle 7 day 1. The samples were taken from a phase I, first-in-human, multicenter, open-label dose-escalation trial of ivuxolimab. Adults with locally advanced or metastatic melanoma, renal cell, hepatocellular, or head and neck squamous cell carcinoma were enrolled in the trial. Before TCR sequencing, CD4+ T cells and CD8+ T cells from peripheral blood were sorted into separate populations. Genomic DNA was isolated from the sorted cells so that the TCRbeta CDR3 region could be sequenced. The immunoSEQ Assay was used to sequence the TCRbeta CDR3 regions. TCRdb took this table from immuneACCESS and kept in-frame rearrangements with V and J called. Such tables lack part of the clones; where checked against another copy, unresolved V genes explain under half of the gap, and the rest is unexplained. In all, the sample holds about 65,000 clones, and around nine tenths of those were seen once. About 0.95% of the sample rests with the top ten.

What the study reported, not specific to this receptor: At doses from 0.1 to 3.0 mg/kg, clonal expansion was seen in both CD4+ and CD8+ blood T cells between baseline and week 6. In the 0.1-3.0 mg/kg groups, partial responders had among the lowest normalized peripheral clonal expansion, particularly in CD8+ T cells. The antigen specificity of the clonally expanded peripheral T cells was not determined. After ivuxolimab, more expanded clones were found on average in CD8+ T cells than in CD4+ T cells. Low levels of normalized T-cell clonal expansion were also seen in some patients who did not respond.

CDR1 is given as MNHNY and CDR2 as SVGAGI, both from the germline V gene (reference sequence). Counted from cysteine to phenylalanine, this CDR3 has 15 amino acids. Only the CDR3 part of the read is kept: 45 bases, read in frame from the first base. Trimming removed 7 bases from V and 3 bases from J, leaving 16 bases between the germline ends. A remark on this clone: The clone's antigen remains unknown. Qualities for individual bases were not recorded, and no much larger clone is one base off.

The source of this sequence is an adult with an advanced solid tumor such as melanoma, head and neck, liver or kidney cancer. This specimen was CD4+ or CD8+ T cells sorted from blood, taken in a trial of the OX40 agonist ivuxolimab. This sequence uses TRBV6-6 and TRBJ1-5; matching of 5 bases hints at TRBD1 as the D gene. The CDR3 here reads CASTQGRNYNQPQHF. The nucleotide sequence reads TGTGCCAGCACCCAGGGACGGAACTACAATCAGCCCCAGCATTTT.